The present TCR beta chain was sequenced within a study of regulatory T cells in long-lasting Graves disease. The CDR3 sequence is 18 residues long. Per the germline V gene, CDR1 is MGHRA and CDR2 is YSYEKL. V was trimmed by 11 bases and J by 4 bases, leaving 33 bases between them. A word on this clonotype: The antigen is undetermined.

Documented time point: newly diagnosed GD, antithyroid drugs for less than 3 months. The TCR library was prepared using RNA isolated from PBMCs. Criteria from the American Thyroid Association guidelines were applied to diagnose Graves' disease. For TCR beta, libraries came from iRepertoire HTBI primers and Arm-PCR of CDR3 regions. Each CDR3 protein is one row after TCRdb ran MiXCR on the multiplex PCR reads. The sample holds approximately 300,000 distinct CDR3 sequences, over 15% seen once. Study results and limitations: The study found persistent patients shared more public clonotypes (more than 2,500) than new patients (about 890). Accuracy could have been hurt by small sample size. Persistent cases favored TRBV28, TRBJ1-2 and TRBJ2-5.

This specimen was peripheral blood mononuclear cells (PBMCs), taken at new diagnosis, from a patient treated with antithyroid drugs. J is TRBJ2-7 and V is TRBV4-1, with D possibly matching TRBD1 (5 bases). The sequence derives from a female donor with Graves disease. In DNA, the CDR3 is TGCGCCGTCCGCAGGGTCCATCGATCAGCGCTGGGCTATTACGAGCAGTACTTC. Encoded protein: CAVRRVHRSALGYYEQYF.